This T cell receptor beta chain was sequenced during a study of technical replicates of blood from a handful of donors. In this sample, this clone turned up once. The table came from immunoSEQ multiplex PCR; TCRdb's copy has only in-frame clones and leaves some out. Seen here are tens of thousands of clones, roughly 98% observed once, and the top ten hold about 0.16%. CDR1 SQVTM and CDR2 ANQGSEA come from the germline V gene. The V segment lost 2 bases and the J segment 6 bases; nucleotides outside the gene matches: 5. The CDR3 covers 13 residues. The TCR was taken from a human donor in good health. The chain links TRBV29-1 to TRBJ1-2; TRBD1 matches at 8 bases. Material: T cells isolated from PBMCs. CDR3 protein: CSVELQGVDGYTF. CDR3 coding DNA: TGCAGCGTTGAATTACAGGGGGTGGATGGCTACACCTTC.